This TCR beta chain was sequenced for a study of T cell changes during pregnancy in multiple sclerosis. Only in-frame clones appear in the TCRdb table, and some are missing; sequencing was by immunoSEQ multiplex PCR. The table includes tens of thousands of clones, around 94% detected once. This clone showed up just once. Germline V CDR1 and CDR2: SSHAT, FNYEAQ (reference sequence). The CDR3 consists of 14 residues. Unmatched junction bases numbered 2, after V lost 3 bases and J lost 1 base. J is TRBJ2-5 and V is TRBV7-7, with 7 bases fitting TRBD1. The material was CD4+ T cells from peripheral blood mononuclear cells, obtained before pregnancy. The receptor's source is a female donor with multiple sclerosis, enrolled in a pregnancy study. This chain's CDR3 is CASSLTGTQETQYF. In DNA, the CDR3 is TGTGCCAGCAGCTTGACAGGGACCCAAGAGACCCAGTACTTC.